These T cell receptor beta chains were read from a single sample in a study of naive and memory T cell subsets. One entry per CDR3 protein results from TCRdb running MiXCR on the UMI-ligation and nested PCR reads. The profile covers around 18,000 distinct CDR3 sequences, with approximately 8.6% appearing a single time and about 21% taken by the ten largest. The material sequenced was central memory CD8+ T cells from blood. Receptors originate from a human donor in good health. CDR3s include the opening cysteine and the closing phenylalanine or tryptophan. D genes are given only for firm matches. The size of a clone is reported for some rows only, either as once, few or many, or as a class for expanded clones.

TRBD1	14	TRBV7-2	TRBJ2-7	many	CASSLSTGVSEQYF	TGTGCCAGCAGCTTAAGTACAGGGGTTAGCGAGCAGTACTTC
TRBD1	16	TRBV6-2/TRBV6-3	TRBJ2-1	few	CASSYPKQGGDNEQFF	TGTGCCAGCAGTTACCCAAAACAGGGGGGCGACAATGAGCAGTTCTTC
.	18	TRBV4-3	TRBJ2-1	few	CASSQDLIWRGSNNEQFF	TGCGCCAGCAGCCAAGACCTGATTTGGCGGGGTAGCAACAATGAGCAGTTCTTC
TRBD1	14	TRBV27	TRBJ1-2	many	CASSPNTGDYGYTF	TGTGCCAGCAGTCCCAACACAGGGGACTATGGCTACACCTTC
TRBD1	15	TRBV12-3/TRBV12-4	TRBJ2-1	many	CASRQGQILYNEQFF	TGTGCCAGCAGGCAGGGACAGATCCTCTACAATGAGCAGTTCTTC
.	11	TRBV27	TRBJ2-7	few	CASREGAEQYF	TGTGCCAGCAGGGAGGGAGCCGAGCAGTACTTC
TRBD2	13	TRBV4-3	TRBJ2-7	few	CASSQDRSGGQYF	TGCGCCAGCAGCCAAGATCGATCGGGGGGGCAGTACTTC
TRBD2	16	TRBV14	TRBJ2-3	medium-sized	CASSQLTSGGADTQYF	TGTGCCAGCAGCCAGCTGACTAGCGGGGGGGCAGATACGCAGTATTTT
TRBD2	15	TRBV19	TRBJ2-7	.	CASSIGSGSSYEQYF	TGTGCCAGTAGTATAGGTAGCGGGAGCTCCTACGAGCAGTACTTC
TRBD2	15	TRBV6-6	TRBJ2-7	few	CASSYDWAGGLEQYF	TGTGCCAGCAGTTACGACTGGGCGGGAGGACTCGAGCAGTACTTC
TRBD2	15	TRBV6-4	TRBJ2-3	few	CASSERAASGDTQYF	TGTGCCAGCAGTGAGCGTGCGGCTAGCGGAGATACGCAGTATTTT
.	13	TRBV10-3	TRBJ2-5	many	CAISQQPEETQYF	TGTGCCATCAGTCAACAGCCTGAAGAGACCCAGTACTTC
TRBD2	14	TRBV20-1	TRBJ2-1	many	CSGLAGEVYNEQFF	TGCAGCGGCCTAGCGGGAGAGGTCTACAATGAGCAGTTCTTC
.	15	TRBV6-2/TRBV6-3	TRBJ2-5	many	CASSYGRTDQETQYF	TGTGCCAGCAGTTACGGCCGGACAGACCAAGAGACCCAGTACTTC
.	11	TRBV14	TRBJ2-3	many	CASSEGNTQYF	TGTGCCAGCAGCGAAGGGAATACGCAGTATTTT
.	16	TRBV7-8	TRBJ2-3	.	CASSPRYQGFTDTQYF	TGTGCCAGCAGCCCGAGATATCAGGGGTTCACAGATACGCAGTATTTT
TRBD2	15	TRBV6-1	TRBJ2-7	.	CASSERLAGFYEQYF	TGTGCCAGCAGTGAACGATTAGCGGGATTCTACGAGCAGTACTTC
.	12	TRBV11-2	TRBJ2-2	few	CASSFSVGELFF	TGTGCCAGCAGCTTTAGCGTCGGGGAGCTGTTTTTT
TRBD1	15	TRBV7-3	TRBJ2-2	few	CASSPQTGWGGELFF	TGTGCCAGCAGCCCCCAGACAGGGTGGGGCGGGGAGCTGTTTTTT
TRBD1	17	TRBV4-3	TRBJ2-1	many	CASSQPPPGTGNNEQFF	TGCGCCAGCAGCCAACCCCCCCCCGGGACAGGGAACAATGAGCAGTTCTTC
TRBD1	12	TRBV30	TRBJ2-1	.	CAWNLDRVGQFF	TGTGCCTGGAACCTCGACAGGGTCGGGCAGTTCTTC
.	15	TRBV6-1	TRBJ1-5	few	CASSEPRTVNQPQHF	TGTGCCAGCAGTGAACCCCGGACAGTCAATCAGCCCCAGCATTTT
TRBD1	14	TRBV10-3	TRBJ2-7	few	CAISEGTVPYEQYF	TGTGCCATCAGTGAAGGGACAGTACCCTACGAGCAGTACTTC
TRBD1	17	TRBV11-2	TRBJ2-7	many	CASSLGTGGHLSYEQYF	TGTGCCAGCAGCTTAGGGACAGGGGGACACCTTTCCTACGAGCAGTACTTC
.	15	TRBV4-1	TRBJ2-6	many	CASSQGLTGANVLTF	TGCGCCAGCAGCCAAGGTCTGACTGGGGCCAACGTCCTGACTTTC